This is a list of T cell receptor beta chains from one sample in a study of blood T cell repertoires in COVID-19. This table comes from immunoSEQ multiplex PCR, and its TCRdb copy is limited to in-frame clones, with some not included. The sample comprises about 370,000 clones, approximately 89% of which are singletons, and about 0.9% rests with the top ten. Sequences were obtained from PBMCs or T cells enriched from blood (not recorded which). These receptors all stem from a woman aged 35 to 49 who had been exposed to COVID-19. Each CDR3 is given with its conserved first and last residue. Each record gives: V gene, J gene, CDR3 protein.

v_gene: TRBV6-5
j_gene: TRBJ2-7
CDR3aa: CASGRGSYEQYF

v_gene: TRBV6-5
j_gene: TRBJ1-5
CDR3aa: CASTPGGRNQPQHF

v_gene: TRBV10-3
j_gene: TRBJ2-5
CDR3aa: CAISDPNSGSQETQYF

v_gene: TRBV27
j_gene: TRBJ1-5
CDR3aa: CASRGTGVPNQPQHF

v_gene: TRBV5-1
j_gene: TRBJ1-4
CDR3aa: CASSTGNEKLFF

v_gene: TRBV2
j_gene: TRBJ1-4
CDR3aa: CASSSQGARWDEKLFF

v_gene: TRBV4-3
j_gene: TRBJ2-5
CDR3aa: CASSHMGTPGHPPETQYF

v_gene: TRBV27
j_gene: TRBJ2-1
CDR3aa: CASSLIKAGGSYNEQFF

v_gene: TRBV2
j_gene: TRBJ2-4
CDR3aa: CASSEFQGNIQYF

v_gene: TRBV18
j_gene: TRBJ2-3
CDR3aa: CASSHLIGTGGTDTQYF

v_gene: TRBV7-9
j_gene: TRBJ2-7
CDR3aa: CASSLAGEFVYEQYF

v_gene: TRBV15
j_gene: TRBJ2-7
CDR3aa: CATSRDLTGSYEQYF

v_gene: TRBV5-1
j_gene: TRBJ1-2
CDR3aa: CASTGQAVLGYTF

v_gene: TRBV6-5
j_gene: TRBJ1-5
CDR3aa: CASTLMNTADQPQHF

v_gene: TRBV10-1
j_gene: TRBJ2-3
CDR3aa: CASSDPGTGRPDTQYF

v_gene: TRBV4-3
j_gene: TRBJ1-1
CDR3aa: CASSLHDDRGAEAFF

v_gene: TRBV4-1
j_gene: TRBJ2-7
CDR3aa: CASSQDQTQGAVYEQYF

v_gene: TRBV1
j_gene: TRBJ2-1
CDR3aa: CTSSQGERGGHSSENEQFF

v_gene: TRBV30
j_gene: TRBJ2-1
CDR3aa: CAWSVLGPNNEQFF

v_gene: TRBV7-2
j_gene: TRBJ2-3
CDR3aa: CASSLAYADTQYF

v_gene: TRBV6-5
j_gene: TRBJ2-1
CDR3aa: CASTRDRNNEQFF

v_gene: TRBV7-2
j_gene: TRBJ1-5
CDR3aa: CASSLVGGARQPQHF

v_gene: TRBV5-6
j_gene: TRBJ1-2
CDR3aa: CASSFHRGHYGYTF

v_gene: TRBV9
j_gene: TRBJ2-1
CDR3aa: CASSPRDTKDEQFF

v_gene: TRBV5-8
j_gene: TRBJ1-1
CDR3aa: CASSHRAGATLNTEAFF

v_gene: TRBV2
j_gene: TRBJ2-7
CDR3aa: CATATGTSGPEQYF

v_gene: TRBV18
j_gene: TRBJ1-1
CDR3aa: CASSPQKGQGSREAFF